This T cell receptor (beta chain) derives from a study of Ad26.COV2.S vaccination and SARS-CoV-2 variants. The wider study: Donor was assigned to the Ad26.COV2.S arm of trial COV1001.

Sample treatment: some 19 received Ad26.COV2.S at low or high dose, single or two shots; roughly five received placebo; per-sample allocation not given. Specimens were obtained on day 63 following the first vaccine or placebo injection. Only in-frame clones appear in the TCRdb table, and some are missing; sequencing was by immunoSEQ multiplex PCR. The sample yields 380,000 or so clones, roughly 90% seen once. This CDR3 spans 17 amino acids. V lost 3 bases to trimming and J lost 9 bases, with 22 bases between them. Sequencing was performed on peripheral blood, taken in a trial of Ad26.COV2.S vaccine versus placebo. The rearrangement links TRBV5-3 to TRBJ1-6; no definite D call. TRBV5-3 is treated as an ORF (open reading frame) with a function not yet certain. This receptor was identified in a person aged 18 to 59 who received the Ad26.COV2.S COVID-19 vaccine or a placebo. Here the CDR3 reads CARSSTYAPPAASPLHF. The CDR3 bases are TGTGCCAGAAGCTCAACTTATGCCCCGCCAGCAGCTTCACCCCTCCACTTT.